The clone carrying this TCR beta chain was picked up one time. The data were obtained in a study of blood T cell repertoires in COVID-19. Sequencing was performed with immunoSEQ multiplex PCR; in TCRdb, only in-frame clones are kept and a portion is missing. The sample records 250,000 or so clones, almost 90% being singletons. This CDR3 comprises 16 residues. The J segment lost 2 bases and the V segment lost 4 bases, leaving 5 bases of the junction unmatched. Germline CDR1 reads MDHEN; CDR2 reads SYDVKM. The material sequenced was peripheral blood. The V call is TRBV28, the J call TRBJ2-1; 10 bases are shared with TRBD2. This clonotype originated in a woman in her fifties or sixties with acute or convalescent COVID-19. CDR3 loop: CASSSPSGRAYNEQFF. The CDR3 DNA sequence: TGTGCCAGCAGTTCCCCGAGCGGGAGGGCCTACAATGAGCAGTTCTTC.